The entry below gives a single TCR beta chain sequence along with its context. The antigen is unknown. The genomic DNA of each subset was split evenly across several immunoSEQ plates. Produced via immunoSEQ multiplex PCR; TCRdb's table is partial and in-frame only. Here the sample spans hundreds of thousands of clones, approximately 79% being singletons. This sample was included in a study of shared clonotypes between healthy human individuals. Study outcomes and limitations: Represented diversity, genetic and exposure-history alike, was limited by few donors.

V was pared by 3 bases and J by 1 base, with 6 bases between. The CDR3 covers 14 residues. Germline V lookup: CDR1 SGHAT, CDR2 FQDESV (reference sequence). Source material: memory CD4+ T cells sorted from blood. Stated subset: CD45RA-negative fraction. The chain combines TRBV11-1 with TRBJ2-2; D remains unclear. This clonotype was sampled from a woman aged 25 to 39 in good health. The CDR3 loop reads CASSLVRNTGELFF. Written as DNA, the CDR3 is TGTGCCAGCAGCTTGGTTCGGAACACCGGGGAGCTGTTTTTT.